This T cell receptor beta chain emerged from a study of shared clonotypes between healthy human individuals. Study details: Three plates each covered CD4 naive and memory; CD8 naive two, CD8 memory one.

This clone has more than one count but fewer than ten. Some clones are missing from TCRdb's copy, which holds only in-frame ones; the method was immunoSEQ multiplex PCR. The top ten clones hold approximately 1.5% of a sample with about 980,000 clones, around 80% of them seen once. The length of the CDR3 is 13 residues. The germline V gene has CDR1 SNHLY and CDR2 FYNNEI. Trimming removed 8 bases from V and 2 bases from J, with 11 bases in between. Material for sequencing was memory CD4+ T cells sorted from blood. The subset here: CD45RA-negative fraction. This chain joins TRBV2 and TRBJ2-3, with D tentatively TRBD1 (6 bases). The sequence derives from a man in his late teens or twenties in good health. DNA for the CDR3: TGTGCCAGCTTCCGGGACATCACAGATACGCAGTATTTT. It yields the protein CASFRDITDTQYF.